The present T cell receptor beta chain was sequenced within a study of regulatory T cells in long-lasting Graves disease. The study, taken as a whole, reports: Preferential use of TRBV28, TRBJ1-2 and TRBJ2-5 was seen in persistent disease. Clonotypes that were public and shared totalled around 2,700 in persistent patients versus around 1,000 in new patients.

Note on this clonotype: Its specificity is not known.

Combining iRepertoire HTBI primers with Arm-PCR of CDR3 regions, the authors built TCR beta libraries. TCRdb analysed the multiplex PCR reads with MiXCR anew, one entry per CDR3 protein. Of around 450,000 distinct CDR3 sequences in the sample, about 16% are singletons; the top ten hold over 15%. CDR1 is LNHDA and CDR2 is SQIVND in the germline V gene (reference sequence). The length of the CDR3 is 14 residues. V dropped 6 bases and J dropped 6 bases, with 15 bases sitting between them. Indicated time point: newly diagnosed GD, antithyroid drugs for less than 3 months. Making the TCR library involved RNA that had been extracted from PBMCs. In Xi'an, China, an endocrinology department was the source of patients. This sample also appeared in a second study, on T cells in Graves' hyperthyroidism and ophthalmopathy. That paper adds: Most expanded thyroid clonotypes above 0.001 also appeared in blood.

The starting material was peripheral blood mononuclear cells (PBMCs), obtained at new diagnosis, from a patient treated with antithyroid drugs. The chain carries TRBV19 and TRBJ1-5; weak D call: TRBD1 (5 bases). This sequence originates from a woman under 40 with Graves disease. CDR3 DNA: TGTGCCAGTAGCCCCCCCCAGGGTGCTCAGCCCCAGCATTTT. Its protein product is CASSPPQGAQPQHF.